This TCR beta chain was captured by sequencing in a study of blood T cell repertoires in COVID-19. Study at large: PBMCs, B-cell-depleted T cells, or T cells provided the cDNA or gDNA that made up the material.

This clone was seen once. TCRdb's copy holds only in-frame clones and misses some; the assay was immunoSEQ multiplex PCR. The sample yields 200,000 to 250,000 clones, approximately 80% seen once. The CDR3 runs to 15 residues. Trimming removed 1 base from V and 4 bases from J, with 11 bases in between. The V gene's germline CDR1 is SGHTA and CDR2 FQGNSA. This chain links TRBV7-2 with TRBJ1-5, with D perhaps TRBD1 (5 bases). The specimen sequenced was peripheral blood. The receptor was isolated from a woman in her fifties or sixties with acute or convalescent COVID-19. CDR3 protein: CASSLVGGGNQPQHF. DNA for the CDR3: TGTGCCAGCAGCTTAGTGGGGGGGGGTAATCAGCCCCAGCATTTT.